Listed below are T cell receptor beta chains from one sample, sequenced in a study of T cells in Graves' hyperthyroidism and ophthalmopathy. Via MiXCR, TCRdb re-called the multiplex PCR reads, giving one row per CDR3 protein. The table lists some 370,000 distinct CDR3 sequences, about 14% of them singletons, with around 28% in the top ten. The sequencing sample was made of blood. Receptors were obtained from a man aged 50 to 60 with Graves' ophthalmopathy. CDR3s include the opening cysteine and the closing phenylalanine or tryptophan. The D gene is left open where the match is weak. Clone sizes are given selectively: once, few, many, or a class where the clone is expanded.

d_gene: TRBD2
abundance: NA
v_gene: TRBV7-8
j_gene: TRBJ2-7
CDR3aa: CASSLLAGGEQYF
CDR3nt: TGTGCCAGCAGCTTACTAGCGGGAGGTGAGCAGTACTTC

d_gene: NA
abundance: many
v_gene: TRBV20-1
j_gene: TRBJ2-7
CDR3aa: CSASFGQNSYEQYF
CDR3nt: TGCAGTGCTAGCTTCGGACAGAATTCCTACGAGCAGTACTTC

d_gene: NA
abundance: many
v_gene: TRBV6-5
j_gene: TRBJ2-3
CDR3aa: CASSYSEFTDTQYF
CDR3nt: TGTGCCAGCAGTTATTCAGAGTTCACAGATACGCAGTATTTT

d_gene: NA
abundance: many
v_gene: TRBV4-2
j_gene: TRBJ1-1
CDR3aa: CASSQELRGPLPSEAFF
CDR3nt: TGTGCCAGCAGCCAAGAGCTACGGGGCCCCTTACCCTCTGAAGCTTTCTTT

d_gene: NA
abundance: many
v_gene: TRBV28
j_gene: TRBJ1-3
CDR3aa: CASSTDTNVRAIYF
CDR3nt: TGTGCCAGCAGTACGGACACCAACGTACGCGCCATATATTTT

d_gene: NA
abundance: few
v_gene: TRBV29-1
j_gene: TRBJ1-2
CDR3aa: CSASVDYGYTF
CDR3nt: TGCAGCGCTTCGGTTGACTATGGCTACACCTTC

d_gene: NA
abundance: few
v_gene: TRBV19
j_gene: TRBJ2-2
CDR3aa: CASSIRGNTGELFF
CDR3nt: TGTGCCAGTAGTATCAGGGGGAACACCGGGGAGCTGTTTTTT

d_gene: NA
abundance: NA
v_gene: TRBV19
j_gene: TRBJ2-3
CDR3aa: CASSMARFADTQYF
CDR3nt: TGTGCCAGTAGTATGGCCAGGTTTGCAGATACGCAGTATTTT

d_gene: TRBD1
abundance: once
v_gene: TRBV20-1
j_gene: TRBJ2-7
CDR3aa: CSARGPGQGSNEQYF
CDR3nt: TGCAGTGCTAGGGGGCCGGGACAGGGTAGCAACGAGCAGTACTTC

d_gene: TRBD2
abundance: many
v_gene: TRBV20-1
j_gene: TRBJ2-1
CDR3aa: CSASFTSGSDNEQFF
CDR3nt: TGCAGTGCTAGTTTTACTAGCGGGAGCGACAATGAGCAGTTCTTC

d_gene: NA
abundance: NA
v_gene: TRBV5-1
j_gene: TRBJ2-7
CDR3aa: CASSSDVLGANEQYF
CDR3nt: TGCGCCAGCAGCTCGGACGTATTGGGCGCGAACGAGCAGTACTTC

d_gene: NA
abundance: many
v_gene: TRBV20-1
j_gene: TRBJ1-2
CDR3aa: CSARGQGLVGYTF
CDR3nt: TGCAGTGCTAGAGGTCAGGGTTTAGTTGGCTACACCTTC

d_gene: NA
abundance: many
v_gene: TRBV18
j_gene: TRBJ2-7
CDR3aa: CASSPIGNYEQYF
CDR3nt: TGTGCCAGCTCACCCATCGGAAACTACGAGCAGTACTTC

d_gene: NA
abundance: many
v_gene: TRBV7-3
j_gene: TRBJ2-7
CDR3aa: CASSLDPGTYEQYF
CDR3nt: TGTGCCAGCAGCTTAGACCCGGGCACCTACGAGCAGTACTTC

d_gene: NA
abundance: NA
v_gene: TRBV9
j_gene: TRBJ1-6
CDR3aa: CASSASKGTNNSPLHF
CDR3nt: TGTGCCAGCAGCGCCTCGAAGGGAACAAATAATTCACCCCTCCACTTT

d_gene: TRBD1
abundance: few
v_gene: TRBV2
j_gene: TRBJ2-7
CDR3aa: CACRQGASYEQYF
CDR3nt: TGTGCCTGCAGACAGGGGGCATCCTACGAGCAGTACTTC

d_gene: NA
abundance: few
v_gene: TRBV5-1
j_gene: TRBJ1-3
CDR3aa: CASGDPTFPGNTIYF
CDR3nt: TGCGCCAGTGGGGACCCGACTTTCCCTGGAAACACCATATATTTT

d_gene: TRBD2
abundance: many
v_gene: TRBV5-1
j_gene: TRBJ2-1
CDR3aa: CASSRTGLEHNEQFF
CDR3nt: TGCGCCAGCAGCCGAACGGGACTAGAACACAATGAGCAGTTCTTC

d_gene: NA
abundance: many
v_gene: TRBV27
j_gene: TRBJ2-5
CDR3aa: CASSKHHRVEETQYF
CDR3nt: TGTGCCAGCAGTAAACATCACAGGGTCGAAGAGACCCAGTACTTC

d_gene: TRBD1
abundance: many
v_gene: TRBV12-3/TRBV12-4
j_gene: TRBJ2-2
CDR3aa: CASRPAGGGGELFF
CDR3nt: TGTGCCAGCAGGCCTGCAGGGGGCGGCGGGGAGCTGTTTTTT

d_gene: TRBD2
abundance: many
v_gene: TRBV20-1
j_gene: TRBJ2-7
CDR3aa: CSASLVSGAEQYF
CDR3nt: TGCAGTGCTAGTCTGGTCAGCGGGGCGGAGCAGTACTTC

d_gene: NA
abundance: NA
v_gene: TRBV9
j_gene: TRBJ2-1
CDR3aa: CASSVSRGEQFF
CDR3nt: TGTGCCAGCAGCGTTTCTAGGGGTGAGCAGTTCTTC

d_gene: NA
abundance: many
v_gene: TRBV20-1
j_gene: TRBJ2-5
CDR3aa: CSACEPKRGGETQYF
CDR3nt: TGCAGTGCCTGCGAACCTAAGCGCGGGGGCGAGACCCAGTACTTC

d_gene: TRBD2
abundance: many
v_gene: TRBV24-1
j_gene: TRBJ2-1
CDR3aa: CATSDFTSGSYEQFF
CDR3nt: TGTGCCACCAGTGATTTTACTAGCGGGAGCTATGAGCAGTTCTTC

d_gene: NA
abundance: NA
v_gene: TRBV7-9
j_gene: TRBJ2-1
CDR3aa: CAWDRGVSYNEQFF
CDR3nt: TGTGCCTGGGATAGGGGCGTTTCCTACAATGAGCAGTTCTTC

d_gene: NA
abundance: many
v_gene: TRBV2
j_gene: TRBJ1-4
CDR3aa: CASSFSGAANEKLFF
CDR3nt: TGTGCCAGCAGCTTCTCAGGGGCGGCTAATGAAAAACTGTTTTTT

d_gene: NA
abundance: NA
v_gene: TRBV9
j_gene: TRBJ2-3
CDR3aa: CASSADQDTQYF
CDR3nt: TGTGCCAGCAGCGCCGACCAAGATACGCAGTATTTT

d_gene: NA
abundance: NA
v_gene: TRBV19
j_gene: TRBJ2-1
CDR3aa: CASSIARSLNQQFF
CDR3nt: TGTGCCAGTAGTATAGCCCGGAGTCTCAATCAGCAGTTCTTC

d_gene: TRBD2
abundance: many
v_gene: TRBV29-1
j_gene: TRBJ2-7
CDR3aa: CSFGVVAGARRQYF
CDR3nt: TGCAGCTTCGGTGTGGTAGCGGGAGCTCGTCGACAGTACTTC

d_gene: NA
abundance: NA
v_gene: TRBV2
j_gene: TRBJ2-3
CDR3aa: CASIPTSRVADTQYF
CDR3nt: TGTGCCAGCATTCCGACTAGTAGAGTAGCAGATACGCAGTATTTT

d_gene: TRBD2
abundance: few
v_gene: TRBV11-3
j_gene: TRBJ2-3
CDR3aa: CASGPGTIITDTQYF
CDR3nt: TGTGCCAGCGGTCCCGGGACTATAATCACAGATACGCAGTATTTT

d_gene: NA
abundance: many
v_gene: TRBV7-8
j_gene: TRBJ2-1
CDR3aa: CASSDGSSYNEQFF
CDR3nt: TGTGCCAGCAGCGACGGGAGCTCCTACAATGAGCAGTTCTTC

d_gene: TRBD2
abundance: NA
v_gene: TRBV20-1
j_gene: TRBJ2-3
CDR3aa: CSASRLAGVVDTQYF
CDR3nt: TGCAGTGCTAGTAGACTAGCGGGAGTTGTAGATACGCAGTATTTT

d_gene: TRBD2
abundance: many
v_gene: TRBV18
j_gene: TRBJ2-2
CDR3aa: CASSRLAANTGELFF
CDR3nt: TGTGCCAGCTCACGACTAGCGGCGAACACCGGGGAGCTGTTTTTT

d_gene: TRBD2
abundance: NA
v_gene: TRBV6-2/TRBV6-3
j_gene: TRBJ2-1
CDR3aa: CASRPWGSGRAYEQFF
CDR3nt: TGTGCCAGCAGACCTTGGGGTAGCGGGAGGGCCTATGAGCAGTTCTTC